The clone carrying this T cell receptor beta chain was counted once. The entry originates in a study of control samples from healthy donors and cancer patients. V was cut by 4 bases and J by 2 bases, with 10 bases left in between. This CDR3 region has 14 residues. Germline V lookup: CDR1 SGHAT, CDR2 FQNNGV. Clones were read by immunoSEQ multiplex PCR, and TCRdb kept only the in-frame ones, dropping some. The sample comprises more than 60,000 clones, around 90% of which are singletons, and almost 6% rests with the top ten. V and J are TRBV11-2 and TRBJ2-3; D remains ambiguous. The TCR originated in a man between 60 and 70 years old with colorectal cancer. The sample taken for sequencing was PBMCs. The CDR3 sequence: CASSWSTTTDTQYF. The CDR3 nucleotides read TGTGCCAGCAGCTGGTCCACGACCACAGATACGCAGTATTTT.